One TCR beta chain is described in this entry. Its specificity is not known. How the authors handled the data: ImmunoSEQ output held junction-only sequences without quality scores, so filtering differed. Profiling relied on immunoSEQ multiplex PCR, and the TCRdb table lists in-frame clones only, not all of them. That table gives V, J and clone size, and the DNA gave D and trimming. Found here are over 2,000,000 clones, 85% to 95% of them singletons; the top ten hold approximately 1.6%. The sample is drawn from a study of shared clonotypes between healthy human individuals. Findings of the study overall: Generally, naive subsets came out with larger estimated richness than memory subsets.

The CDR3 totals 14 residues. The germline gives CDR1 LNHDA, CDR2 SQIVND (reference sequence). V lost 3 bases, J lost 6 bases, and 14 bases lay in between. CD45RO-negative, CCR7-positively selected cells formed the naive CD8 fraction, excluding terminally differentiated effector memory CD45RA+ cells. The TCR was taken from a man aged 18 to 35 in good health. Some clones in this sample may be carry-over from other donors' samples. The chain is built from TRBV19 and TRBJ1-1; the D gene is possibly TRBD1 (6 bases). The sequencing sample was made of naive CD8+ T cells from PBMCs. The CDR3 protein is CASSIPGDMAEAFF. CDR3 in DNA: TGTGCCAGTAGTATTCCAGGGGATATGGCTGAAGCTTTCTTT.